The 18 T cell receptor beta chains in this list originate from one sample, sequenced in a study of T cell clones after liver transplantation. Method: immunoSEQ multiplex PCR; TCRdb's copy keeps in-frame clones and lacks some. The sample records tens of thousands of clones, 85% to 90% being singletons. The sequenced sample was CD4+ T cells from blood, obtained 24 months after liver transplant. The receptors were sampled from a human patient who received a liver transplant. A share of the T cells may be of graft donor origin.

The rearrangement uses TRBV11-2 and TRBJ2-7, with 7 bases aligning to TRBD1. After removal of 5 bases from V and 3 bases from J, the junction contained 1 base not matched to a gene. CDR3 length: 12 amino acids. The germline V gene has CDR1 SGHAT and CDR2 FQNNGV. CDR3 bases: TGTGCCAGCAGCAGGGACAGCTACGAGCAGTACTTC. Its protein is CASSRDSYEQYF.

The V and J genes are TRBV10-3 and TRBJ2-1; TRBD2 agrees at 10 bases. With V trimmed by 6 bases and J by 5 bases, 4 bases remained unmatched. The V gene's germline CDR1 is ENHRY and CDR2 SYGVKD. This CDR3 contains 14 residues. The CDR3 protein is CAIRPGTSDNEQFF. CDR3 DNA sequence: TGTGCCATCAGACCCGGGACTAGCGACAATGAGCAGTTCTTC.

The chain combines TRBV4-2 with TRBJ2-3, with 16 bases aligning to TRBD2. The V gene's germline CDR1 is LGHNA and CDR2 YNFKEQ. J was trimmed by 2 bases and V by 4 bases; bases with no gene match: 9. The CDR3 contains 19 residues. CDR3: CASSRSGLAGGEPTDTQYF. The CDR3, as DNA: TGTGCCAGCAGCCGGTCGGGACTAGCGGGAGGGGAGCCCACAGATACGCAGTATTTT.

The V gene is TRBV7-2, the J gene TRBJ2-7; 11 nucleotides agree with TRBD2. The ends lost 4 bases at V and 2 bases at J; junction bases unmatched: 7. The CDR3 extends over 16 amino acids. The germline V gene has CDR1 SGHTA and CDR2 FQGNSA. As DNA, the CDR3 is TGTGCCAGCAGCTACCTCGGGACTAGCGGCGCCTACGAGCAGTACTTC. This encodes CASSYLGTSGAYEQYF.

This chain links TRBV5-5 with TRBJ2-7, with 11 bases fitting TRBD2. V was pared by 2 bases and J by 2 bases, with 3 bases of the junction left unmatched. Germline V gives CDR1 SGHKS, CDR2 YYEKEE (reference sequence). This CDR3 comprises 15 residues. The CDR3 loop reads CASSFLLAGAYEQYF. The CDR3 DNA is TGTGCCAGCAGCTTCCTACTAGCGGGAGCCTACGAGCAGTACTTC.

The gene calls are TRBV18 and TRBJ2-7; D call uncertain. Germline-derived CDR1 and CDR2 are KGHSH and LQKENI. CDR3 size: 13 residues. V was trimmed by 0 bases and J by 6 bases, leaving 9 bases between them. The CDR3 nucleotides read TGTGCCAGCTCACCACCTACGCGAGGCGAGCAGTACTTC. Its translation is CASSPPTRGEQYF.

This clone was counted a single time. The chain is built from TRBV11-2 and TRBJ1-1; maybe TRBD1 (6 bases). Germline V lookup: CDR1 SGHAT, CDR2 FQNNGV. The CDR3 loop spans 14 amino acids. V lost 2 bases, J lost 2 bases, and 9 bases lay in between. CDR3 region: CASSLSGGNTEAFF. DNA for the CDR3: TGTGCCAGCAGCTTATCGGGGGGCAACACTGAAGCTTTCTTT. The entire variable domain, with the rest obtained from reference TRBV11-2 and TRBJ1-1, is as follows: EAGVAQSPRYKIIEKRQSVAFWCNPISGHATLYWYQQILGQGPKLLIQFQNNGVVDDSQLPKDRFSAERLKGVDSTLKIQPAKLEDSAVYLCASSLSGGNTEAFFGQGTRLTVV.

The chain recombines TRBV7-3 with TRBJ2-1, with TRBD2 identical over 9 bases. Germline V gene sequence: CDR1 SGHTA, CDR2 FQGTGA. The CDR3 has 17 residues. With 5 bases clipped from V and 0 bases from J, the junction kept 8 bases outside the gene matches. The DNA of the CDR3 is TGTGCCAGCAGCGCTTGGACTAGCGTTAGCTCCTACAATGAGCAGTTCTTC. Translation: CASSAWTSVSSYNEQFF.

A few counts support this clone. The chain carries TRBV28 and TRBJ1-5; no clear D gene. Trimming removed 3 bases at V and 0 bases at J, with 9 bases between. Germline CDR1 MDHEN, CDR2 SYDVKM. This CDR3 has 15 amino acids. CDR3 amino acids: CASSFRHLSNQPQHF. The DNA for the CDR3 is TGTGCCAGCAGTTTCCGACACCTTAGCAATCAGCCCCAGCATTTT.

V usage is TRBV19 and J usage is TRBJ1-1; 7 nucleotides line up with TRBD1. Germline V CDR1 and CDR2: LNHDA, SQIVND (reference sequence). This CDR3 is built from 13 residues. With V trimmed by 5 bases and J by 1 base, 1 base remained unmatched. The CDR3 DNA is TGTGCCAGTAGTCGGGACAGGAACACTGAAGCTTTCTTT. Its protein product is CASSRDRNTEAFF. Full variable domain (remainder filled in from reference TRBV19 and TRBJ1-1): DGGITQSPKYLFRKEGQNVTLSCEQNLNHDAMYWYRQDPGQGLRLIYYSQIVNDFQKGDIAEGYSVSREKKESFPLTVTSAQKNPTAFYLCASSRDRNTEAFFGQGTRLTVV.

The V and J genes are TRBV6-5 and TRBJ1-2; D possibly corresponds to TRBD1 (5 bases). The germline CDR1 and CDR2 sequences are MNHEY and SVGAGI. With 6 bases removed from V and 8 bases from J, the gap between germline ends came to 13 bases. The CDR3 runs to 12 residues. CDR3 loop: CASRTLGGGYTF. CDR3 coding DNA: TGTGCCAGCAGGACCCTTGGGGGAGGCTACACCTTC.

This chain joins TRBV6-5 and TRBJ2-2, with D unresolved. V was pared by 6 bases and J by 1 base, with 6 bases between. There are 13 residues in the CDR3. Germline V gene lookup returns CDR1 MNHEY and CDR2 SVGAGI. The CDR3 spells CASSPMNTGELFF. In nucleotides, the CDR3 is TGTGCCAGCAGCCCTATGAACACCGGGGAGCTGTTTTTT.

This clone was found once. This chain connects TRBV19 to TRBJ1-5; TRBD1 matches at 7 bases. Germline CDR1 and CDR2: LNHDA and SQIVND (reference sequence). The J segment lost 0 bases and the V segment lost 9 bases, leaving 8 bases of the junction unmatched. The CDR3 runs to 15 residues. Written as DNA, the CDR3 is TGTGCCAGCAGACGGACAGGAAATAGCAATCAGCCCCAGCATTTT. Residues: CASRRTGNSNQPQHF.

In its sample, this clone was seen once. The CDR3 sequence is CASSLGTAEQYF. Written as DNA, the CDR3 is TGTGCCAGCAGCCTAGGGACAGCCGAGCAGTACTTC. This chain uses TRBV5-6 with TRBJ2-7; 7 bases are shared with TRBD1. J was trimmed by 6 bases and V by 4 bases; bases with no gene match: 4. The CDR3 extends over 12 amino acids. Germline CDR1 and CDR2: SGHDT and YYEEEE.

The chain uses TRBV7-2 and TRBJ2-7, with 9 bases fitting TRBD1. The CDR3 runs 16 residues. The junction had 15 bases not matched to a gene; V was cut back by 5 bases and J by 7 bases. CDR1 is SGHTA and CDR2 is FQGNSA in the germline V gene. Written as DNA, the CDR3 is TGTGCCAGCAGCGGGACTTCCGGGACAGGGAATAGGGAGCAGTACTTC. This codes for CASSGTSGTGNREQYF.

The rearrangement joins TRBV6-5 to TRBJ2-4, with D perhaps TRBD2 (5 bases). The CDR3 runs 13 residues. Germline V CDR1 and CDR2: MNHEY, SVGAGI. V lost 7 bases and J lost 3, with 10 bases in between. The chain's CDR3 is CASKDSGKNIQYF. The CDR3 DNA follows: TGTGCCAGCAAGGACTCGGGCAAAAACATTCAGTACTTC.

This clone has more than one count but fewer than ten. The rearrangement uses TRBV4-2 and TRBJ2-2; D unclear. V was trimmed by 3 bases and J by 6 bases, leaving 5 bases between them. This CDR3 spans 12 amino acids. Germline V gene data show CDR1 as LGHNA and CDR2 as YNFKEQ. The CDR3 loop reads CASSQTPGELFF. DNA for the CDR3: TGTGCCAGCAGCCAGACACCCGGGGAGCTGTTTTTT.

The chain is built from TRBV15 and TRBJ2-3; a possible D gene is TRBD2 (6 bases). The germline V gene encodes CDR1 LNHNV and CDR2 YYDKDF (reference sequence). The V and J ends lost 3 bases and 5 bases respectively, with 21 bases between them. CDR3 length equals 17 residues. CDR3 DNA sequence: TGTGCCACCAGCAGTGGGACCGGGGGAGCCGGTGTAGATACGCAGTATTTT. This gives the protein CATSSGTGGAGVDTQYF.